This entry lists 30 T cell receptor beta chains sequenced from one sample in a study of blood T cells in healthy people across ages. Together with a sample-barcoded 5' primer, a J-beta primer mix was included in a second PCR lasting roughly 7 to 11 cycles. TCRdb called the 5' RACE reads again in MiXCR, with one record for every CDR3 protein. Here the sample spans roughly 800,000 distinct CDR3 sequences, nearly 60% being singletons. The source material was blood. These receptors came from a man aged 25-40 years in good health.

This clonotype showed up just a few times. The rearrangement joins TRBV20-1 to TRBJ2-3; D unclear. In germline, CDR1 is DFQATT, CDR2 SNEGSKA (reference sequence). V was shortened by 6 bases and J by 2 bases, with 15 bases between the two germline ends. There are 14 residues in the CDR3. CDR3 in amino acids: CSANPGVFTDTQYF. CDR3 in DNA: TGCAGTGCCAACCCAGGAGTTTTCACAGATACGCAGTATTTT.

This chain uses TRBV20-1 with TRBJ1-2; tentatively, D is TRBD1 (5 bases). CDR1 DFQATT and CDR2 SNEGSKA come from the germline V gene (reference sequence). V lost 6 bases and J lost 4, with 18 bases in between. This CDR3 spans 14 amino acids. This CDR3 is CSAARAGTTYGYTF. CDR3 DNA: TGCAGTGCCGCACGGGCAGGGACCACCTATGGCTACACCTTC.

The rearrangement links TRBV28 to TRBJ1-2; no definite D call. This CDR3 is built from 12 residues. The V end lost 3 bases, the J end lost 5 bases, and 7 bases lay between the germline ends. Per the germline V gene, CDR1 is MDHEN and CDR2 is SYDVKM. CDR3 loop: CASSFLSYGYTF. CDR3 nucleotide sequence: TGTGCCAGCAGTTTCCTCAGTTATGGCTACACCTTC.

In this sample, this clonotype turned up many times. The chain joins TRBV10-3 to TRBJ2-7, with 10 bases lining up with TRBD1. The CDR3 totals 15 residues. V shed 6 bases, J shed 3 bases, and the junction held 8 bases outside the gene matches. Germline assignment: CDR1 ENHRY and CDR2 SYGVKD. The CDR3 loop is CAISLRQGASYEQYF. The CDR3 DNA reads as TGTGCCATCAGCCTTAGACAGGGGGCCAGCTACGAGCAGTACTTC.

The chain employs TRBV6-5 and TRBJ1-6; 9 bases map to TRBD1. This CDR3 is 14 amino acids long. The J segment lost 7 bases and the V segment lost 5 bases, leaving 3 bases of the junction unmatched. The germline gives CDR1 MNHEY, CDR2 SVGAGI. The CDR3 DNA follows: TGTGCCAGCAGTAGGACAGGGGAGAATTCACCCCTCCACTTT. Translating gives CASSRTGENSPLHF.

The V gene is TRBV20-1, the J gene TRBJ2-3; D is ambiguous. Trimming took off 5 bases at V and 6 bases at J, with 21 bases between the two ends. The CDR3 has 15 residues. Germline V gene lookup returns CDR1 DFQATT and CDR2 SNEGSKA (reference sequence). CDR3 in amino acids: CSAQLTQPYPDTQYF. The CDR3 nucleotides are TGCAGTGCTCAATTGACCCAGCCCTATCCGGATACGCAGTATTTT.

The rearrangement links TRBV7-2 to TRBJ2-3; tentatively, D is TRBD2 (6 bases). Trimming cost V 5 bases and J 5 bases, with 17 bases left between them. The CDR3 spans 15 residues. Germline-derived CDR1 and CDR2 are SGHTA and FQGNSA. CDR3 in DNA: TGTGCCAGCAGCACCGTTGGCGGGGCGGGAGATACGCAGTATTTT. Translating gives CASSTVGGAGDTQYF.

V and J are TRBV29-1 and TRBJ1-4, with 8 bases fitting TRBD1. The CDR3 is 13 residues long. The junction had 1 base not matched to a gene; V was cut back by 5 bases and J by 2 bases. Germline CDR1 and CDR2: SQVTM and ANQGSEA. CDR3 in DNA: TGCAGCGTTCGGGACAGGACTAATGAAAAACTGTTTTTT. Amino acid sequence: CSVRDRTNEKLFF. Complete variable domain (other parts from reference TRBV29-1 and TRBJ1-4): SAVISQKPSRDICQRGTSLTIQCQVDSQVTMMFWYRQQPGQSLTLIATANQGSEATYESGFVIDKFPISRPNLTFSTLTVSNMSPEDSSIYLCSVRDRTNEKLFFGSGTQLSVL.

Only a few counts were recorded for this clonotype. This rearrangement joins TRBV3-1 to TRBJ2-5; D perhaps matches TRBD2 (7 bases). This CDR3 contains 14 residues. Trimming took off 3 bases at V and 5 bases at J, with 13 bases between the two ends. The germline gives CDR1 LGHDT, CDR2 YNNKEL (reference sequence). The CDR3 region has the DNA TGTGCCAGCAGCCATCGGGGGGCGGGGGAGACCCAGTACTTC. Protein: CASSHRGAGETQYF.

This clonotype was observed a handful of times. The chain recombines TRBV4-2 with TRBJ1-5, with D uncertain. V was trimmed by 0 bases and J by 6 bases, leaving 12 bases between them. Germline CDR1 is LGHNA and CDR2 is YNFKEQ. The CDR3 runs 15 residues. The CDR3: CASSQDQAGRQPQHF. DNA for the CDR3: TGTGCCAGCAGCCAAGATCAAGCGGGTCGTCAGCCCCAGCATTTT.

CDR3 in amino acids: CSARDRGYGYTF. The CDR3 nucleotides are TGCAGTGCTAGAGATCGGGGGTATGGCTACACCTTC. V is TRBV20-1 and J is TRBJ1-2; perhaps TRBD1 as D (5 bases). This CDR3 is 12 amino acids long. Germline CDR1 reads DFQATT; CDR2 reads SNEGSKA (reference sequence). V lost 0 bases and J lost 5, with 7 bases in between.

This chain connects TRBV19 to TRBJ2-1; 7 bases are shared with TRBD1. The CDR3 loop spans 17 amino acids. After removal of 11 bases from V and 2 bases from J, the junction contained 18 bases not matched to a gene. Germline-derived CDR1 and CDR2 are LNHDA and SQIVND (reference sequence). As DNA, the CDR3 is TGTGCCTCCAACCCGGACCCCTGGACAGGTCCCTACAATGAGCAGTTCTTC. Protein: CASNPDPWTGPYNEQFF. The entire variable domain, with the rest obtained from reference TRBV19 and TRBJ2-1, is as follows: DGGITQSPKYLFRKEGQNVTLSCEQNLNHDAMYWYRQDPGQGLRLIYYSQIVNDFQKGDIAEGYSVSREKKESFPLTVTSAQKNPTAFYLCASNPDPWTGPYNEQFFGPGTRLTVL.

The DNA for the CDR3 is TGCAGTGCTAGAGGGTCGGCTGGCGAGCAGTACTTC. Amino acids: CSARGSAGEQYF. The gene calls are TRBV20-1 and TRBJ2-1, with D unclear. The last part of the DNA fits TRBJ2-7 better; the J call may be wrong. Germline CDR1 reads DFQATT; CDR2 reads SNEGSKA (reference sequence). The CDR3 runs to 12 residues.

The CDR3, as DNA: TGTGCCAGCAGCCAAGATCAAAGCGGGGCCCCACCCCAGTACTTC. Its protein is CASSQDQSGAPPQYF. J is TRBJ2-5 and V is TRBV3-1; TRBD2 matches 7 bases. The CDR3 runs 15 residues. The trim removed 0 bases at V and 9 bases at J, leaving 10 bases unmatched. The V gene's germline CDR1 is LGHDT and CDR2 YNNKEL (reference sequence).

The rearrangement joins TRBV4-1 to TRBJ2-3, with D possibly matching TRBD2 (5 bases). Trimming removed 0 bases at V and 5 bases at J, with 12 bases between. In germline, CDR1 is MGHRA, CDR2 YSYEKL. CDR3 length: 15 residues. This CDR3 is CASSQDRIRGDTQYF. CDR3 DNA sequence: TGCGCCAGCAGCCAAGATCGAATCCGGGGAGATACGCAGTATTTT.

The chain uses TRBV6-5 and TRBJ2-7; the D is unclear. This CDR3 has 13 residues. Germline V CDR1 and CDR2: MNHEY, SVGAGI. V was clipped by 2 bases and J by 3 bases, with 8 bases between them. CDR3 amino acids: CASSYGVNYEQYF. DNA of the CDR3: TGTGCCAGCAGTTACGGGGTGAACTACGAGCAGTACTTC.

This clonotype has just a few counts. The junction departs from germline at one end; a sequencing error may be responsible. The chain carries TRBV19 and TRBJ2-5; D is undetermined. The CDR3 sequence is 14 residues long. Germline values: CDR1 LNHDA, CDR2 SQIVND (reference sequence). This chain's CDR3 is CASSIVGYQETQYF. The CDR3 coding sequence is TGTGCTAGTAGTATAGTGGGGTACCAAGAGACCCAGTACTTC.

The chain carries TRBV5-4 and TRBJ2-4; 10 bases align to TRBD1. The DNA end lines up better with TRBJ2-7; the J call may be wrong. Germline V gene data show CDR1 as SGHNT and CDR2 as YYREEE (reference sequence). This CDR3 spans 17 amino acids. CDR3 sequence: CASSGDRGFTRVYEQYF. CDR3 nucleotides: TGTGCCAGCAGCGGGGACAGGGGTTTTACGCGTGTCTACGAGCAGTACTTC.

CDR3 amino acids: CASSQAPVLDAGTDTQYF. Here the CDR3 DNA reads TGCGCCAGCAGCCAAGCCCCTGTACTAGATGCGGGCACAGATACGCAGTATTTT. The chain combines TRBV4-3 with TRBJ2-3; D possibly corresponds to TRBD2 (5 bases). The germline gives CDR1 LGHNA, CDR2 YSLEER. V gave up 1 base and J gave up 1 base, with 18 bases separating them. The CDR3 sequence is 18 residues long.

This clonotype has more than one count but fewer than ten. The rearrangement joins TRBV27 to TRBJ2-7; D is unclear. V gave up 2 bases and J gave up 1 base, with 9 bases separating them. The CDR3 is 14 residues long. Germline lookup yields CDR1 MNHEY and CDR2 SMNVEV (reference sequence). The CDR3 sequence is CASSLMYNSYEQYF. The CDR3 DNA sequence: TGTGCCAGCAGTTTAATGTACAATTCCTACGAGCAGTACTTC.

This clonotype came up many times. The chain carries TRBV3-1 and TRBJ2-5, with 9 nucleotides matching TRBD1. This CDR3 has 14 amino acids. Germline-derived CDR1 and CDR2 are LGHDT and YNNKEL (reference sequence). The junction had 2 bases not matched to a gene; V was cut back by 1 base and J by 5 bases. The CDR3 DNA follows: TGTGCCAGCAGCCAAGCCGGGACAGGGGAGACCCAGTACTTC. It yields the protein CASSQAGTGETQYF.

The rearrangement links TRBV7-2 to TRBJ2-6; D not certain. Between the trimmed V and J ends, which lost 8 bases and 4 bases, there was a span of 15 bases. The CDR3 loop spans 15 amino acids. Germline-derived CDR1 and CDR2 are SGHTA and FQGNSA. This CDR3 is CASPPGRTGANVLTF. The CDR3 nucleotides are TGTGCCAGCCCTCCTGGCAGAACCGGGGCCAACGTCCTGACTTTC.

The genes are TRBV3-1 and TRBJ2-7; D not resolved. The germline CDR1 and CDR2 sequences are LGHDT and YNNKEL (reference sequence). V was shortened by 0 bases and J by 2 bases, with 8 bases between the two germline ends. The CDR3 length is 14 residues. For the CDR3, the DNA is TGTGCCAGCAGCCAAGATGTGCTAGCCTACGAGCAGTACTTC. It is translated as CASSQDVLAYEQYF.

This clonotype was seen a handful of times. The rearrangement joins TRBV11-1 to TRBJ2-4; weak D call: TRBD1 (5 bases). This CDR3 comprises 16 residues. Germline loops: CDR1 SGHAT, CDR2 FQDESV (reference sequence). The V and J ends lost 5 bases and 0 bases respectively, with 14 bases between them. The CDR3: CASSLRQSIAKNIQYF. The CDR3 region has the DNA TGTGCCAGCAGCCTGCGACAGAGCATAGCCAAAAACATTCAGTACTTC.

This chain connects TRBV5-1 to TRBJ2-7; D is possibly TRBD1 (5 bases). The CDR3 consists of 14 residues. Per the germline V gene, CDR1 is SGHRS and CDR2 is YFSETQ. Trimming removed 1 base from V and 2 bases from J, with 10 bases in between. This chain's CDR3 is CASSLYTGTYEQYF. CDR3 coding DNA: TGCGCCAGCAGCTTGTACACAGGTACCTACGAGCAGTACTTC.

The chain has TRBV20-1 and TRBJ2-1; 10 bases match TRBD2. With 0 bases clipped from V and 6 bases from J, the junction kept 5 bases outside the gene matches. Germline CDR1 and CDR2: DFQATT and SNEGSKA (reference sequence). CDR3 length: 15 residues. The CDR3 sequence is CSARDWTSGTNEQFF. Written as DNA, the CDR3 is TGCAGTGCTAGAGATTGGACTAGCGGAACCAATGAGCAGTTCTTC.

This chain connects TRBV3-1 to TRBJ2-3; either TRBD1 or TRBD2 may fit D (5 bases each). This CDR3 contains 15 residues. Trimming shortened V by 3 bases and J by 2 bases, and 12 bases separated the two germline ends. CDR1 is LGHDT, CDR2 YNNKEL, per germline (reference sequence). The CDR3 loop reads CASSQGTIPTDTQYF. The CDR3 DNA follows: TGTGCCAGCAGCCAGGGGACGATTCCCACAGATACGCAGTATTTT.

The V gene is TRBV7-9, the J gene TRBJ2-1, with TRBD2 matching 11 bases. J gave up 6 bases and V 5 bases, and 21 bases lay outside the gene matches. Germline assignment: CDR1 SEHNR and CDR2 FQNEAQ (reference sequence). The CDR3 extends over 20 amino acids. The CDR3 reads CASSVTNRILAGEASNEQFF. The CDR3 DNA reads as TGTGCCAGCAGCGTCACTAATAGGATACTAGCGGGAGAGGCCTCCAATGAGCAGTTCTTC.

The V gene is TRBV6-1, the J gene TRBJ1-1; D gene uncertain. Germline loops: CDR1 MNHNS, CDR2 SASEGT. The V gene lost 2 bases and the J gene lost 7 bases, with 11 bases spanning the gap. The CDR3 consists of 13 residues. The CDR3 protein is CASSEPEHFEAFF. The CDR3 DNA sequence: TGTGCCAGCAGTGAACCCGAACACTTTGAAGCTTTCTTT.

This clonotype was counted a few times. The chain couples TRBV5-1 to TRBJ2-7; perhaps TRBD2 as D (5 bases). Germline V CDR1 and CDR2: SGHRS, YFSETQ. V was trimmed by 0 bases and J by 0 bases, leaving 10 bases between them. The CDR3 is 15 amino acids. CDR3 in amino acids: CASSLDGNPSYEQYF. CDR3 in DNA: TGCGCCAGCAGCTTGGACGGGAATCCCTCCTACGAGCAGTACTTC. Looking up the rest from reference TRBV5-1 and TRBJ2-7 gives the full variable domain: KAGVTQTPRYLIKTRGQQVTLSCSPISGHRSVSWYQQTPGQGLQFLFEYFSETQRNKGNFPGRFSGRQFSNSRSEMNVSTLELGDSALYLCASSLDGNPSYEQYFGPGTRLTVT.